This TCR beta chain was sequenced during a study of CD8+CD57+ T cells in acquired aplastic anemia. Germline lookup yields CDR1 SGHVS and CDR2 FNYEAQ. The CDR3 has 13 amino acids. Trimming removed 2 bases at V and 6 bases at J, with 5 bases between. Profiles of TCR beta VDJ and CDR3 were generated from a genomic DNA template. Each CDR3 protein is one row after TCRdb ran MiXCR on the reads. The sample lists about 190,000 distinct CDR3 sequences, approximately 50% occurring once. The chain carries TRBV7-6 and TRBJ1-6; D is ambiguous. The origin of this receptor is a human donor in good health, serving as a control. The sequencing input was sorted CD4+, CD8+, or CD8+CD57+ T cells (not recorded which) from PBMCs. The DNA for the CDR3 is TGTGCCAGCAGCTTACTTGGTAATTCACCCCTCCACTTT. It is translated as CASSLLGNSPLHF. Together with reference TRBV7-6 and TRBJ1-6, the CDR3 gives the full variable domain: GAGVSQSPRYKVTKRGQDVALRCDPISGHVSLYWYRQALGQGPEFLTYFNYEAQQDKSGLPNDRFSAERPEGSISTLTIQRTEQRDSAMYRCASSLLGNSPLHFGNGTRLTVT.